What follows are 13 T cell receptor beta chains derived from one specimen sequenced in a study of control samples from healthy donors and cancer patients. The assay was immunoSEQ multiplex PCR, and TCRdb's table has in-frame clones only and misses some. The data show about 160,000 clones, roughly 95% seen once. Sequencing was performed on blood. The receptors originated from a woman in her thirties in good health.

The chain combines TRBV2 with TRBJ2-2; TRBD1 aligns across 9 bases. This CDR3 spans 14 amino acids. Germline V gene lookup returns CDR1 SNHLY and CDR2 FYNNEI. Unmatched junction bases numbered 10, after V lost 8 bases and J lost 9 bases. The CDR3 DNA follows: TGTGCCAGCCTCGGGACAGGGTTTGACAGGGAGCTGTTTTTT. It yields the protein CASLGTGFDRELFF.

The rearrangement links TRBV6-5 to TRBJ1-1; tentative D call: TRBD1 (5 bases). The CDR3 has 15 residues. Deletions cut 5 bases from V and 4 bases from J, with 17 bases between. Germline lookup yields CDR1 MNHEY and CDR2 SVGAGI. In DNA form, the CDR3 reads TGTGCCAGCAGTCGCAGCGGGGGAGTCAGCACTGAAGCTTTCTTT. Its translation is CASSRSGGVSTEAFF.

The CDR3 region is CASSESARQGETQYF. Written as DNA, the CDR3 is TGCGCCAGCAGTGAGTCGGCTCGACAGGGAGAGACCCAGTACTTC. The V call is TRBV10-1, the J call TRBJ2-5; 7 nucleotides line up with TRBD1. Germline V CDR1 and CDR2: WNHNN, SYGVQD (reference sequence). There are 15 residues in the CDR3. After removal of 0 bases from V and 4 bases from J, the junction contained 5 bases not matched to a gene.

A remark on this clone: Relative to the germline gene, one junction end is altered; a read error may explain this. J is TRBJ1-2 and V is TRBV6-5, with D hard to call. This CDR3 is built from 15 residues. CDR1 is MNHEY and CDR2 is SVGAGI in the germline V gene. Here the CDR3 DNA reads TGTGCCAGCAATTACTCGAATGAGTTAAGCTATGGCTACACCTTC. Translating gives CASNYSNELSYGYTF.

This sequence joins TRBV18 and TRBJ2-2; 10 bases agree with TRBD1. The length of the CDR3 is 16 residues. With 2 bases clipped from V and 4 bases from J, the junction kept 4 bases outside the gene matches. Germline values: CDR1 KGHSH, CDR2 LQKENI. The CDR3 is CASSPLGTGATGELFF. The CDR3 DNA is TGTGCCAGCTCACCATTGGGGACAGGGGCCACCGGGGAGCTGTTTTTT.

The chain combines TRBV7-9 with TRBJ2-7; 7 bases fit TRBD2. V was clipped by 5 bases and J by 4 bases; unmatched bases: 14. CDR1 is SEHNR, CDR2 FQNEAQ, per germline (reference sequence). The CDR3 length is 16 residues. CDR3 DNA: TGTGCCAGCAGCCCAGCCCCCGGCGGGAGAGGGTACGAGCAGTACTTC. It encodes CASSPAPGGRGYEQYF.

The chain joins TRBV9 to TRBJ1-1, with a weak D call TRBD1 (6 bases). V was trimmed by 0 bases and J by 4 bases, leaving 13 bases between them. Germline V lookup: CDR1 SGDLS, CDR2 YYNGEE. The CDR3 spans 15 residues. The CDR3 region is CASSVAGAESTEAFF. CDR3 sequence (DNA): TGTGCCAGCAGCGTAGCGGGGGCTGAGAGCACTGAAGCTTTCTTT.

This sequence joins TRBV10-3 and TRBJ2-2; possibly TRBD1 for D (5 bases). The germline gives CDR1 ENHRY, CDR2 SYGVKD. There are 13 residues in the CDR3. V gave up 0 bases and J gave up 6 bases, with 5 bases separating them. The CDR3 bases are TGTGCCATCAGTGAGTCGGGGCCCGGGGAGCTGTTTTTT. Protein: CAISESGPGELFF.

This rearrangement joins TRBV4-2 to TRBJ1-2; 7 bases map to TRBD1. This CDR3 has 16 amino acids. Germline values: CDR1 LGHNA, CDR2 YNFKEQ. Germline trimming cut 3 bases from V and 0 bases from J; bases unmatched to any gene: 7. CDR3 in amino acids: CASSHPDRPANYGYTF. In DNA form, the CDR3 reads TGTGCCAGCAGCCACCCGGACAGGCCCGCTAACTATGGCTACACCTTC.

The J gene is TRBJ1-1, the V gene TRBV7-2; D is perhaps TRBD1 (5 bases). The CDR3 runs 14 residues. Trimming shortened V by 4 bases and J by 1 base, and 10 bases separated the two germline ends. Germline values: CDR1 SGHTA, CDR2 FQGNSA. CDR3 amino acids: CASSSGQGNTEAFF. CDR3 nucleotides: TGTGCCAGCAGCTCCGGGCAGGGGAACACTGAAGCTTTCTTT.

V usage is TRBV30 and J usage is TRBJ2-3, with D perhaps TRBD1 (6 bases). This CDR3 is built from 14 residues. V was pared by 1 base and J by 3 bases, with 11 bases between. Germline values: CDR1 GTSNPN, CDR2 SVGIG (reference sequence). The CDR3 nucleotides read TGTGCCTGGAGTGGGGACATACTTACAGATACGCAGTATTTT. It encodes CAWSGDILTDTQYF.

The chain's CDR3 is CASSSGTRNNEQFF. The CDR3 nucleotides read TGTGCCAGCAGTTCCGGGACAAGGAACAATGAGCAGTTCTTC. The chain combines TRBV27 with TRBJ2-1; TRBD1 is a possible D gene (6 bases). Trimming took 4 bases from V and 5 from J, leaving 12 bases between them. The CDR3 has 14 amino acids. Germline V gene data show CDR1 as MNHEY and CDR2 as SMNVEV (reference sequence).

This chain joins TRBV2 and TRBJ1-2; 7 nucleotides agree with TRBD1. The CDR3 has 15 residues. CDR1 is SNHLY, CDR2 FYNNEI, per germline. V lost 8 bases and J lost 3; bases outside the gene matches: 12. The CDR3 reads CASDREGTLDYGYTF. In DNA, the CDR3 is TGTGCCAGCGACAGGGAGGGAACTCTGGACTATGGCTACACCTTC. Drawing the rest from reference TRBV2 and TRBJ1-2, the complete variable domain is EPEVTQTPSHQVTQMGQEVILRCVPISNHLYFYWYRQILGQKVEFLVSFYNNEISEKSEIFDDQFSVERPDGSNFTLKIRSTKLEDSAMYFCASDREGTLDYGYTFGSGTRLTVV.